This T cell receptor beta chain was recovered during a study of cytomegalovirus exposure and HLA in healthy donors. Germline CDR1 SGHRS, CDR2 YFSETQ. The V and J ends lost 0 bases and 7 bases, in that order; junction bases with no gene match: 15. This CDR3 has 17 residues. Researchers ran the PCR with 60 Vbeta and 13 Jbeta primers. Profiled with immunoSEQ multiplex PCR; TCRdb holds only in-frame clones, not every one. The table includes under 200,000 clones, around 77% detected once. Whole-study findings and limits: A later look showed TCR association rates differing by HLA locus, highest for DRB1 and lowest for HLA-C.

Notes on this clone: No antigen is known for it.

The specimen was PBMCs. The chain is built from TRBV5-1 and TRBJ1-2, with 7 bases that match TRBD1. The source is a man in his sixties in good health and CMV-seronegative. The CDR3 nucleotides read TGCGCCAGCAGCTTGGAGGGGTTGACAGGGAATTTGGGTGGCTACACCTTC. Its protein product is CASSLEGLTGNLGGYTF.